Included here is one T cell receptor (beta chain) sequence, with context. These data are taken from a study of blood T cell repertoires in COVID-19. Original processing notes: Reference gene primer amplification in the assay estimated nucleated cell counts. TCRdb's copy holds only in-frame clones and misses some; the assay was immunoSEQ multiplex PCR. V, J and clone size are taken as reported in that table, and D and trimming were inferred from the DNA itself. The sample contains about 130,000 clones, over 75% of which appear only once. The germline gives CDR1 LNHDA, CDR2 SQIVND (reference sequence). Deletions cut 5 bases from V and 1 base from J, with 8 bases between. The CDR3 covers 14 residues.

The receptor was derived from a human donor in a cohort sampled during active COVID-19. This chain joins TRBV19 and TRBJ2-2; D ambiguous. Sequencing used peripheral blood. The CDR3 loop is CASSWSENTGELFF. CDR3 sequence (DNA): TGTGCCAGTAGTTGGTCAGAGAACACCGGGGAGCTGTTTTTT.